These 18 T cell receptor beta chains originate from one sample sequenced in a study of STAT5B mutations in CD4+ large granular lymphocyte leukemia (dated by TCRdb to between 2022 and 2023). The library was built by means of the immunoSEQ multiplex PCR assay. Not all clones reach the TCRdb copy of this immuneACCESS table, which keeps in-frame sequences only. Checked studies attribute under half of the gap to unresolved V genes and leave the rest unexplained. The sample table records around 30,000 clones; 74% of these occur just once. Approximately 1% of the sample is held by the ten biggest clonotypes. Sequencing input: CD4+ T cells from blood buffy coats. Receptor source: a human donor in good health.

This chain connects TRBV7-9 to TRBJ2-7, with TRBD2 as a possible D gene (6 bases). The CDR3 has 14 amino acids. Trimming pared 8 bases from V and 5 bases from J, leaving 19 bases between. Germline CDR1 reads SEHNR; CDR2 reads FQNEAQ (reference sequence). The CDR3 region has the DNA TGTGCCAGCTGCAATGACTTGACTAGGCACGAGCAGTACTTC. This sequence encodes CASCNDLTRHEQYF. Based on the CDR3 plus reference TRBV7-9 and TRBJ2-7, the full variable domain is DTGVSQNPRHKITKRGQNVTFRCDPISEHNRLYWYRQTLGQGPEFLTYFQNEAQLEKSRLLSDRFSAERPKGSFSTLEIQRTEQGDSAMYLCASCNDLTRHEQYFGPGTRLTVT.

A few counts support this clone. The chain combines TRBV27 with TRBJ1-2; D gene ambiguous. Germline lookup yields CDR1 MNHEY and CDR2 SMNVEV (reference sequence). This CDR3 has 13 residues. V was pared by 7 bases and J by 2 bases, with 11 bases between. CDR3 sequence reads: CASTAGGNYGYTF. The CDR3 DNA sequence: TGTGCCAGCACTGCAGGAGGCAACTATGGCTACACCTTC.

This chain links TRBV5-4 with TRBJ2-5, with TRBD2 matching over 11 bases. Germline CDR1 is SGHNT and CDR2 is YYREEE (reference sequence). The J segment lost 4 bases and the V segment lost 2 bases, leaving 4 bases of the junction unmatched. The CDR3 sequence is 15 residues long. The CDR3 spells CASSFYSGGGETQYF. CDR3 DNA sequence: TGTGCCAGCAGCTTTTATAGCGGGGGGGGAGAGACCCAGTACTTC.

The chain joins TRBV6-4 to TRBJ2-3; 10 bases are shared with TRBD2. V lost 2 bases to trimming and J lost 2 bases; unmatched junction nucleotides: 22. The CDR3 runs 22 residues. Germline V lookup: CDR1 MRHNA, CDR2 SNTAGT. The CDR3 reads CASSDPDEIGNLAGVNTDTQYF. In DNA, the CDR3 is TGTGCCAGCAGTGACCCCGATGAAATTGGGAACCTAGCGGGGGTTAACACAGATACGCAGTATTTT.

The gene calls are TRBV7-6 and TRBJ2-1; 8 bases align to TRBD2. The CDR3 has 14 amino acids. The ends lost 5 bases at V and 6 bases at J; junction bases unmatched: 6. Germline values: CDR1 SGHVS, CDR2 FNYEAQ. In DNA form, the CDR3 reads TGTGCCAGCAGCGTGCCGAGCGGGGGCAATGAGCAGTTCTTC. Translating gives CASSVPSGGNEQFF.

The chain couples TRBV2 to TRBJ1-1; TRBD1 agrees at 10 bases. This CDR3 is built from 14 residues. Germline loops: CDR1 SNHLY, CDR2 FYNNEI. Trimming cost V 5 bases and J 1 base; bases outside gene matches: 1. The chain's CDR3 is CASSRTGGNTEAFF. CDR3 bases: TGTGCCAGCAGTCGGACAGGGGGGAACACTGAAGCTTTCTTT.

The genes are TRBV27 and TRBJ2-7; possible D gene TRBD2, 5 bases. The germline CDR1 and CDR2 sequences are MNHEY and SMNVEV (reference sequence). The CDR3 spans 13 residues. V shed 6 bases and J shed 2 bases, with 11 bases lying between them. CDR3 in amino acids: CASSRLGTYEQYV. DNA of the CDR3: TGTGCCAGCAGCCGCCTCGGGACCTACGAGCAGTACGTC.

V gene TRBV5-1 combines with J gene TRBJ2-3; D is undetermined. CDR1 is SGHRS, CDR2 YFSETQ, per germline. V was pared by 2 bases and J by 1 base, with 8 bases between. The CDR3 has 14 residues. The CDR3: CASSFDVGTDTQYF. The CDR3 DNA reads TGCGCCAGCAGCTTTGACGTGGGCACAGATACGCAGTATTTT.

This clone was counted a single time. This chain connects TRBV7-8 to TRBJ1-1; 8 bases fit TRBD1. The trim removed 4 bases at V and 14 bases at J, leaving 15 bases unmatched. Germline V lookup: CDR1 SGHVS, CDR2 FQNEAQ. The CDR3 loop spans 14 amino acids. DNA for the CDR3: TGTGCCAGCAGCTCCGGGACAGGTGGCTCCGGAGGGTTCTTT. Protein sequence: CASSSGTGGSGGFF.

The chain couples TRBV30 to TRBJ1-4; TRBD1 matches at 8 bases. Per germline, CDR1 GTSNPN and CDR2 SVGIG (reference sequence). The CDR3 extends over 13 amino acids. V gave up 5 bases and J gave up 8 bases; unmatched junction bases: 7. The CDR3: CAWGTGGWEKLFF. The CDR3 coding sequence is TGTGCCTGGGGAACAGGGGGTTGGGAAAAACTGTTTTTT.

V is TRBV29-1 and J is TRBJ2-3; D unclear. The CDR3 sequence is 13 residues long. V was clipped by 7 bases and J by 0 bases, with 11 bases between them. The germline V gene encodes CDR1 SQVTM and CDR2 ANQGSEA. The CDR3 region has the DNA TGCAGCGGCAAAGACTGGAGCACAGATACGCAGTATTTT. Translated, it gives CSGKDWSTDTQYF.

This clone was picked up a small number of times. The chain employs TRBV29-1 and TRBJ1-1, with D unresolved. The CDR3 is made up of 14 amino acids. V was shortened by 7 bases and J by 3 bases, with 18 bases between the two germline ends. CDR1 is SQVTM and CDR2 is ANQGSEA in the germline V gene. The CDR3 region has the DNA TGCAGCGCCCGACCGATGGTGGGTGACACTGAAGCTTTCTTT. Translation: CSARPMVGDTEAFF.

V gene TRBV4-1 combines with J gene TRBJ1-5, with D possibly TRBD1 on 6 matching bases. The CDR3 spans 15 residues. V was clipped by 4 bases and J by 3 bases, with 13 bases between them. Per the germline V gene, CDR1 is MGHRA and CDR2 is YSYEKL. For the CDR3, the DNA is TGCGCCAGCAGCCTCCAGGCAGGGGACAATCAGCCCCAGCATTTT. This gives the protein CASSLQAGDNQPQHF.

The J gene is TRBJ1-3, the V gene TRBV6-1; D not resolved. The V and J ends lost 5 bases and 2 bases respectively, with 10 bases between them. The CDR3 has 14 residues. CDR1 MNHNS and CDR2 SASEGT come from the germline V gene. The CDR3 DNA sequence: TGTGCCAGCAGTCCGCGGACGGCTGGAAACACCATATATTTT. It is translated as CASSPRTAGNTIYF.

This sequence joins TRBV2 and TRBJ2-5, with D perhaps being TRBD1 or TRBD2 (6 bases each). Gene TRBJ2-7 matches the end of the DNA better, so the J call may be wrong. Per the germline V gene, CDR1 is SNHLY and CDR2 is FYNNEI. This CDR3 comprises 13 residues. Written as DNA, the CDR3 is TGTGCCAGAGGGGGACTGAGTTCCTACGAGCAGTACTTC. Translation: CARGGLSSYEQYF.

The chain combines TRBV10-3 with TRBJ2-3; 8 bases are a match to TRBD1. The CDR3 runs to 16 residues. Losses at the gene ends were 6 bases for V and 0 bases for J; bases not matched to a gene: 8. Germline CDR1 reads ENHRY; CDR2 reads SYGVKD. CDR3 in amino acids: CAISPGTGPSTDTQYF. CDR3 bases: TGTGCCATCAGCCCCGGGACAGGTCCCAGCACAGATACGCAGTATTTT.

The sample holds one count of this clone. This chain connects TRBV4-2 to TRBJ1-4; possibly TRBD1 for D (6 bases). The ends were cut back, 1 base at V and 5 bases at J, with 14 bases in the middle. Germline V CDR1 and CDR2: LGHNA, YNFKEQ. This CDR3 has 16 residues. The CDR3 nucleotides are TGTGCCAGCAGCCAAGGTCCAAGGGGGTACAATGAAAAACTGTTTTTT. Translation: CASSQGPRGYNEKLFF.

This clone was seen only once. J is TRBJ1-1 and V is TRBV5-6; no firm D call. The CDR3 contains 13 residues. V shed 1 base and J shed 7 bases, with 11 bases lying between them. CDR1 is SGHDT, CDR2 YYEEEE, per germline. CDR3 in amino acids: CASSLKLAGEAFF. The CDR3, as DNA: TGTGCCAGCAGCTTGAAGTTAGCAGGTGAAGCTTTCTTT.